This T cell receptor (beta chain) is from a study of OX40 agonist ivuxolimab in advanced cancers. Trimming left V 0 bases short and J 3 bases short, with 10 bases between. The CDR3 extends over 15 amino acids. From germline, CDR1 is SNHLY and CDR2 FYNNEI. Clones were read by immunoSEQ multiplex PCR, and TCRdb kept only the in-frame ones, dropping some. Found here are about 35,000 clones, 65% to 85% of them singletons; the top ten hold 14% to 15%. This receptor was taken from an adult with an advanced solid tumor such as melanoma, head and neck, liver or kidney cancer. The sample was CD4+ or CD8+ T cells sorted from blood, taken in a trial of the OX40 agonist ivuxolimab. This chain connects TRBV2 to TRBJ2-3; tentative D call: TRBD2 (7 bases). CDR3 in amino acids: CASSEAGGPTDTQYF. The CDR3 bases are TGTGCCAGCAGTGAAGCGGGGGGGCCGACAGATACGCAGTATTTT.